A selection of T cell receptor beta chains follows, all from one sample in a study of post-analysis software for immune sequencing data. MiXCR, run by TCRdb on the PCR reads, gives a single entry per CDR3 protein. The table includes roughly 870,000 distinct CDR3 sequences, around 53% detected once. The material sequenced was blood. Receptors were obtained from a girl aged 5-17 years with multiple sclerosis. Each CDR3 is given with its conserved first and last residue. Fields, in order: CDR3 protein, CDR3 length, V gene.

CDR3aa: CSALDLQGDTQYF; len: 13; v_gene: TRBV20-1
CDR3aa: CSVGGLAGSETQYF; len: 14; v_gene: TRBV29-1
CDR3aa: CASSFGGLASSTDTQYF; len: 17; v_gene: TRBV5-1
CDR3aa: CSVEHRYEQFF; len: 11; v_gene: TRBV29-1
CDR3aa: CATSSRLAGGGETQYF; len: 16; v_gene: TRBV15
CDR3aa: CASSLAGPSGSDEQFF; len: 16; v_gene: TRBV5-1
CDR3aa: CSASTWGGDNEKLFF; len: 15; v_gene: TRBV20-1
CDR3aa: CAWSKGTDEQYF; len: 12; v_gene: TRBV30
CDR3aa: CASSPGQGISGANVLTF; len: 17; v_gene: TRBV18
CDR3aa: CAIGTGDSNQPQHF; len: 14; v_gene: TRBV10-3
CDR3aa: CASSRGGLSQPQHF; len: 14; v_gene: TRBV7-9
CDR3aa: CASSHMNTEAFF; len: 12; v_gene: TRBV3-1
CDR3aa: CSGGTSGGAVQTQYF; len: 15; v_gene: TRBV20-1
CDR3aa: CASSFIVVLYNEQFF; len: 15; v_gene: TRBV7-8
CDR3aa: CSAERENIQYF; len: 11; v_gene: TRBV29-1
CDR3aa: CASSLGLQTQETQYF; len: 15; v_gene: TRBV27
CDR3aa: CASNEGGGRTGELFF; len: 15; v_gene: TRBV6-1
CDR3aa: CASSPRAGTALGDTQYF; len: 17; v_gene: TRBV4-2
CDR3aa: CASSWDHLAKNIQYF; len: 15; v_gene: TRBV2
CDR3aa: CASSPGIGGYEQYF; len: 14; v_gene: TRBV5-1
CDR3aa: CATRRGAGRQETQYF; len: 15; v_gene: TRBV28
CDR3aa: CASSPVGARDANQPQHF; len: 17; v_gene: TRBV7-2
CDR3aa: CASSQVSRDYEQYF; len: 14; v_gene: TRBV4-1
CDR3aa: CASSPGQGEYGYTF; len: 14; v_gene: TRBV7-2
CDR3aa: CASSSRLGGREQYF; len: 14; v_gene: TRBV7-9
CDR3aa: CASSQDRQGRTYYEQYF; len: 17; v_gene: TRBV14
CDR3aa: CASSLATGGPSYNEQFF; len: 17; v_gene: TRBV5-1
CDR3aa: CASSLREGAAYGYTF; len: 15; v_gene: TRBV7-3
CDR3aa: CASSSIGLAGPDTQYF; len: 16; v_gene: TRBV11-2
CDR3aa: CAIGPSTGTGDQPQHF; len: 16; v_gene: TRBV10-3
CDR3aa: CASSLAIGTSGVYNEQFF; len: 18; v_gene: TRBV7-2
CDR3aa: CSAGTGGETQYF; len: 12; v_gene: TRBV20-1
CDR3aa: CATLGTGRRSEAFF; len: 14; v_gene: TRBV19
CDR3aa: CSVPGTSLDTQYF; len: 13; v_gene: TRBV29-1
CDR3aa: CASTSGRAGRETQYF; len: 15; v_gene: TRBV2
CDR3aa: CSVTPGTGSSYEQYF; len: 15; v_gene: TRBV29-1
CDR3aa: CASSQHNTERFF; len: 12; v_gene: TRBV3-1
CDR3aa: CASKTGVSYNEQFF; len: 14; v_gene: TRBV12-3/TRBV12-4
CDR3aa: CSANRGLREKLFF; len: 13; v_gene: TRBV20-1
CDR3aa: CASSREYGRDRAYEQYF; len: 17; v_gene: TRBV7-9
CDR3aa: CASSFGDLAYNEQFF; len: 15; v_gene: TRBV5-1
CDR3aa: CSVEYRGKNTEAFF; len: 14; v_gene: TRBV29-1
CDR3aa: CASTVSGQGNEQFF; len: 14; v_gene: TRBV7-9
CDR3aa: CSARGQGRYEQYF; len: 13; v_gene: TRBV20-1